Presented here are 28 T cell receptor beta chains from one specimen sequenced in a study of T cell responses to AZD1222 COVID-19 vaccine. Here immunoSEQ multiplex PCR was the method, and the copy in TCRdb shows in-frame clones only, minus some. The data show over 90,000 clones, with approximately 87% seen just once and 12% held by the top ten. The starting material was peripheral blood, obtained 28 days after the second AZD1222 dose. All receptors come from an adult who received the AZD1222 COVID-19 vaccine.

This clone was seen more than once but under ten times. The chain recombines TRBV19 with TRBJ2-2, with 11 bases aligning to TRBD2. Unmatched junction bases numbered 10, after V lost 8 bases and J lost 2 bases. CDR3 length equals 17 residues. Germline V CDR1 and CDR2: LNHDA, SQIVND (reference sequence). CDR3: CASQGTTSGANTGELFF. The DNA for the CDR3 is TGTGCCAGTCAGGGAACGACTAGCGGGGCTAACACCGGGGAGCTGTTTTTT.

This clone was observed once. The genes are TRBV3-1 (or the pseudogene TRBV3-2) and TRBJ2-3; D remains ambiguous. V lost 0 bases, J lost 6 bases, and 10 bases lay in between. The CDR3 sequence is 14 residues long. Germline V lookup: CDR1 LGHDT, CDR2 YNNKEL (reference sequence). The DNA for the CDR3 is TGTGCCAGCAGCCAAGAAGGTATGTCTGATACGCAGTATTTT. It translates to CASSQEGMSDTQYF.

A few counts support this clone. The J gene is TRBJ2-5, the V gene TRBV4-2, with D maybe TRBD2 (5 bases). CDR1 is LGHNA, CDR2 YNFKEQ, per germline. The V end lost 5 bases, the J end lost 1 base, and 14 bases lay between the germline ends. The CDR3 spans 15 residues. The CDR3 loop is CASSVSAGGQETQYF. The CDR3 nucleotides read TGTGCCAGCAGCGTATCCGCCGGAGGCCAAGAGACCCAGTACTTC.

The chain employs TRBV13 and TRBJ1-2; 10 bases are shared with TRBD1. With V trimmed by 4 bases and J by 5 bases, 7 bases remained unmatched. Per the germline V gene, CDR1 is PRHDT and CDR2 is FYEKMQ (reference sequence). This CDR3 is built from 15 residues. The CDR3 coding sequence is TGTGCCAGCAGCTCGGGACAGGGGACCGAGTATGGCTACACCTTC. This sequence encodes CASSSGQGTEYGYTF.

J is TRBJ1-1 and V is TRBV7-9; weak D call: TRBD1 (6 bases). The CDR3 is 14 amino acids. Germline-derived CDR1 and CDR2 are SEHNR and FQNEAQ (reference sequence). Trimming cost V 1 base and J 11 bases, with 17 bases left between them. The chain's CDR3 is CASSLEGVRDGAFF. In DNA form, the CDR3 reads TGTGCCAGCAGCTTAGAGGGGGTTAGGGATGGGGCTTTCTTT.

The chain carries TRBV5-1 and TRBJ2-2; D call uncertain. The V gene's germline CDR1 is SGHRS and CDR2 YFSETQ. The CDR3 has 12 residues. The V end lost 2 bases, the J end lost 7 bases, and 6 bases lay between the germline ends. CDR3 amino acids: CASSLEVGELFF. The CDR3 coding sequence is TGCGCCAGCAGCTTAGAGGTCGGGGAGCTGTTTTTT.

The chain is built from TRBV5-4 and TRBJ2-7; a possible D gene is TRBD2 (6 bases). Trimming stripped 2 bases from V and 7 bases from J, with 16 bases between. This CDR3 is built from 14 residues. Germline CDR1 reads SGHNT; CDR2 reads YYREEE (reference sequence). In nucleotides, the CDR3 is TGTGCCAGCAGCTTCAGCTCAATCCGGGGGGAGCAGTACTTC. It translates to CASSFSSIRGEQYF. Looking up the rest from reference TRBV5-4 and TRBJ2-7 gives the full variable domain: ETGVTQSPTHLIKTRGQQVTLRCSSQSGHNTVSWYQQALGQGPQFIFQYYREEENGRGNFPPRFSGLQFPNYSSELNVNALELDDSALYLCASSFSSIRGEQYFGPGTRLTVT.

The CDR3 bases are TGTGCCAGCAGCTTAGCCGGGGCCTCGAGAGCTTTCTTT. Translation gives CASSLAGASRAFF. The V and J genes are TRBV7-2 and TRBJ1-1, with D possibly matching TRBD1 (5 bases). The CDR3 has 13 amino acids. V was clipped by 0 bases and J by 10 bases, with 12 bases between them. The germline gives CDR1 SGHTA, CDR2 FQGNSA.

The chain links TRBV5-8 to TRBJ1-1; weak D call: TRBD1 (6 bases). V was clipped by 0 bases and J by 5 bases, with 11 bases between them. Per germline, CDR1 SGHTS and CDR2 YDEGEE. The CDR3 contains 14 residues. The DNA of the CDR3 is TGTGCCAGCAGCTTGGGGGGGGGCGAGACTGAAGCTTTCTTT. Encoded protein: CASSLGGGETEAFF.

This sequence joins TRBV3-1 (or the pseudogene TRBV3-2) and TRBJ2-5, with D perhaps TRBD2 (5 bases). V was clipped by 3 bases and J by 0 bases, with 8 bases between them. The CDR3 covers 14 residues. Per the germline V gene, CDR1 is LGHDT and CDR2 is YNNKEL (reference sequence). The CDR3 sequence: CASSHHGDQETQYF. CDR3 sequence (DNA): TGTGCCAGCAGCCATCACGGGGACCAAGAGACCCAGTACTTC.

This rearrangement joins TRBV6-5 to TRBJ2-7; 10 bases are shared with TRBD2. Trimming removed 5 bases from V and 0 bases from J; junction bases left unmatched: 4. Germline-derived CDR1 and CDR2 are MNHEY and SVGAGI. CDR3 length: 15 amino acids. The CDR3 reads CASSRAGGSSYEQYF. The CDR3 DNA is TGTGCCAGCAGTAGAGCGGGAGGGTCCTCCTACGAGCAGTACTTC.

A remark on this clone: Distinct nucleotide sequences in the sample also encode this CDR3. The chain combines TRBV6-4 with TRBJ2-1; D ambiguous. Germline CDR1 is MRHNA and CDR2 is SNTAGT. The CDR3 is made up of 15 amino acids. The V gene lost 0 bases and the J gene lost 4 bases, with 10 bases spanning the gap. CDR3 coding DNA: TGTGCCAGCAGTGACTCGGGTCATTCTTACAATGAGCAGTTCTTC. Amino acid sequence: CASSDSGHSYNEQFF.

The chain recombines TRBV6-6 with TRBJ2-1; TRBD2 is a possible D gene (5 bases). This CDR3 region has 14 residues. Germline CDR1 reads MNHNY; CDR2 reads SVGAGI (reference sequence). V lost 6 bases and J lost 7, with 16 bases in between. In DNA form, the CDR3 reads TGTGCCAGCAGCCCACGGGGAGCCAATAATGAGCAGTTCTTC. This codes for CASSPRGANNEQFF.

V gene TRBV2 combines with J gene TRBJ2-2; 11 nucleotides line up with TRBD2. The germline gives CDR1 SNHLY, CDR2 FYNNEI. CDR3 size: 14 residues. Germline trimming cut 5 bases from V and 6 bases from J; bases unmatched to any gene: 2. CDR3 protein: CASSLAGGPGELFF. The CDR3 nucleotides are TGTGCCAGCAGTCTAGCGGGAGGTCCCGGGGAGCTGTTTTTT. Full variable domain (remainder filled in from reference TRBV2 and TRBJ2-2): EPEVTQTPSHQVTQMGQEVILRCVPISNHLYFYWYRQILGQKVEFLVSFYNNEISEKSEIFDDQFSVERPDGSNFTLKIRSTKLEDSAMYFCASSLAGGPGELFFGEGSRLTVL.

V is TRBV9 and J is TRBJ2-1; weak D call: TRBD2 (7 bases). CDR1 is SGDLS, CDR2 YYNGEE, per germline. The V and J ends lost 1 base and 9 bases respectively, with 14 bases between them. The CDR3 is made up of 14 amino acids. The CDR3 DNA reads TGTGCCAGCAGCGTATTCACGGGGGGCGGTGAGCAGTTCTTC. It codes for CASSVFTGGGEQFF.

This chain links TRBV2 with TRBJ2-5; no clear D. V dropped 2 bases and J dropped 5 bases, with 12 bases sitting between them. This CDR3 comprises 14 residues. From germline, CDR1 is SNHLY and CDR2 FYNNEI. In DNA, the CDR3 is TGTGCCAGCAGTGAATCGCAGGTGGGGGAGACCCAGTACTTC. It codes for CASSESQVGETQYF.

The chain combines TRBV7-9 with TRBJ2-5; D is uncertain. The CDR3 is made up of 12 amino acids. Germline V gene sequence: CDR1 SEHNR, CDR2 FQNEAQ (reference sequence). V was cut by 5 bases and J by 1 base, with 5 bases left in between. The CDR3 nucleotides are TGTGCCAGCAGCGACTCCCAAGAGACCCAGTACTTC. Translated: CASSDSQETQYF.

CDR3 DNA: TGTGCCTGGAGTTCCCCGCTCGAAACGCAGTATTTT. It translates to CAWSSPLETQYF. The chain employs TRBV30 and TRBJ2-3; the D is unclear. Germline V CDR1 and CDR2: GTSNPN, SVGIG (reference sequence). This CDR3 spans 12 amino acids. The V end lost 2 bases, the J end lost 9 bases, and 12 bases lay between the germline ends.

This clone occurred many times. V and J are TRBV28 and TRBJ1-2, with unresolved D. The V gene's germline CDR1 is MDHEN and CDR2 SYDVKM. This CDR3 has 18 amino acids. V dropped 3 bases and J dropped 4 bases, with 24 bases sitting between them. The CDR3 loop is CASSFGETYAIGIYGYTF. CDR3 nucleotide sequence: TGTGCCAGCAGTTTCGGAGAGACTTACGCGATCGGGATCTATGGCTACACCTTC.

V usage is TRBV7-8 and J usage is TRBJ1-4, with D maybe TRBD1 (5 bases). This CDR3 has 18 amino acids. Between the trimmed V and J ends, which lost 5 bases and 0 bases, there was a span of 19 bases. CDR1 and CDR2 from the germline V gene are SGHVS and FQNEAQ. CDR3: CASSHPIATEATNEKLFF. As DNA, the CDR3 is TGTGCCAGCAGCCACCCTATAGCGACAGAGGCAACTAATGAAAAACTGTTTTTT.

This rearrangement joins TRBV6-5 to TRBJ1-5; D perhaps matches TRBD1 (5 bases). Germline lookup yields CDR1 MNHEY and CDR2 SVGAGI. Trimming stripped 5 bases from V and 3 bases from J, with 11 bases between. The CDR3 is 14 amino acids. This chain's CDR3 is CASSMGDSNQPQHF. The CDR3 nucleotides are TGTGCCAGCAGTATGGGGGATTCCAATCAGCCCCAGCATTTT.

This chain uses TRBV9 with TRBJ2-2, with 8 bases that match TRBD1. Germline V lookup: CDR1 SGDLS, CDR2 YYNGEE. V trimming: 3 bases; J trimming: 7 bases; junction bases outside the gene matches: 5. This CDR3 comprises 14 residues. CDR3 protein: CASSGQGIVGELFF. Here the CDR3 DNA reads TGTGCCAGCAGCGGACAGGGGATCGTCGGGGAGCTGTTTTTT.

V gene TRBV5-1 combines with J gene TRBJ2-3; weak D call: TRBD1 (6 bases). CDR3 length: 15 amino acids. Germline V gene data show CDR1 as SGHRS and CDR2 as YFSETQ. V lost 0 bases and J 1 base, leaving 9 bases between the germline ends. This CDR3 reads CASSLDRVGTDTQYF. The CDR3 DNA follows: TGCGCCAGCAGCTTGGACAGGGTGGGCACAGATACGCAGTATTTT.

The chain employs TRBV7-9 and TRBJ2-7; D not resolved. The CDR3 extends over 12 amino acids. Germline-derived CDR1 and CDR2 are SEHNR and FQNEAQ (reference sequence). Trimming removed 1 base from V and 5 bases from J, with 6 bases in between. The CDR3 region has the DNA TGTGCCAGCAGCTTAGGCGTTGACGAGCAGTACTTC. This translates into CASSLGVDEQYF.

The rearrangement uses TRBV6-5 and TRBJ1-5, with D hard to call. CDR3 length: 15 residues. Trimming took off 7 bases at V and 5 bases at J, with 18 bases between the two ends. Germline V gene data show CDR1 as MNHEY and CDR2 as SVGAGI. CDR3 region: CASKNGPWVDQPQHF. CDR3 nucleotides: TGTGCCAGCAAGAACGGCCCTTGGGTTGATCAGCCCCAGCATTTT.

This rearrangement joins TRBV18 to TRBJ2-1; a weak D match, TRBD2 (6 bases). V lost 3 bases and J lost 7, with 16 bases in between. The germline V gene encodes CDR1 KGHSH and CDR2 LQKENI. The CDR3 runs 15 residues. The CDR3 protein is CASSPGTQEGNEQFF. CDR3 in DNA: TGTGCCAGCTCACCCGGGACCCAGGAGGGTAATGAGCAGTTCTTC.

In its sample, this clone was seen a few times. The chain carries TRBV7-3 and TRBJ2-2, with TRBD2 as a possible D gene (7 bases). Germline values: CDR1 SGHTA, CDR2 FQGTGA. Trimming left V 5 bases short and J 3 bases short, with 19 bases between. This CDR3 is built from 17 residues. The CDR3 loop is CASSPSWRGGDTGELFF. DNA for the CDR3: TGTGCCAGCAGCCCCAGTTGGCGCGGGGGCGACACCGGGGAGCTGTTTTTT.

The gene calls are TRBV24-1 and TRBJ2-2, with TRBD1 matching over 8 bases. Germline CDR1 and CDR2: KGHDR and SFDVKD. J lost 5 bases, V lost 0 bases, and 4 bases had no gene match. This CDR3 region has 16 residues. The CDR3 DNA reads TGTGCCACCAGTGATTTGGGGCAGGGGGCGACCGGGGAGCTGTTTTTT. Protein sequence: CATSDLGQGATGELFF.